This T cell receptor (beta chain) stems from a study of T cell repertoires in cytomegalovirus infection. Study summary: Used in the study were CMV epitopes, some recently identified and HLA-C-restricted, others well-studied and HLA-B-restricted. Both CMV infection and a matching HLA type were indicated by public TCR beta signatures. Whole-study findings and limits: The response measured ex vivo was dominated by TCR beta clonotypes (HLA-C-restricted and CMV-specific).

This clonotype was picked up a small number of times. Antigen unknown. From the reads, TCRdb called clonotypes with MiXCR, one entry per CDR3 protein. The sample has around 85,000 distinct CDR3 sequences, 45% to 50% seen once. Material: CD8+ T cells from cultured PBMCs, obtained from culture after CMV antigen stimulation. This TCR derives from a human donor in good health (CMV status not recorded). Some clones in this sample may be carry-over from other donors' samples.

The CDR3 nucleotides read TGTGCCAGCAGCTTAGAGATGACAGCTTCCTACGAGCAGTACTTC. The encoded protein is CASSLEMTASYEQYF. The chain carries TRBV11-1 and TRBJ2-7; D perhaps matches TRBD1 (5 bases). Germline V lookup: CDR1 SGHAT, CDR2 FQDESV (reference sequence). CDR3 length: 15 residues. V was clipped by 1 base and J by 1 base, with 11 bases between them.